Reported below is one T cell receptor (beta chain). Its antigen is currently unknown. Whoever was chosen for sequencing had shown CD8+CD57+ cell expansion by flow cytometry. These data are taken from a study of CD8+CD57+ T cells in acquired aplastic anemia. About the study: An average of 3.2 ug of DNA was obtained from sorted CD4+ and CD8+ cells. General study points: The same twenty-nine CD8+ CDR3 sequences occurred in patients and in controls.

TCR beta VDJ combinations and CDR3 sequences were profiled from genomic DNA. TCRdb reprocessed the reads via MiXCR and lists one record per CDR3 protein. The table shows under 200,000 distinct CDR3 sequences, with less than 60% occurring only once. From germline, CDR1 is DFQATT and CDR2 SNEGSKA (reference sequence). The CDR3 is 14 residues long. With V trimmed by 6 bases and J by 4 bases, 7 bases remained unmatched. Specimen: sorted CD4+, CD8+, or CD8+CD57+ T cells (not recorded which) from PBMCs. This sequence was found in a human donor with aplastic anemia. J is TRBJ2-7 and V is TRBV20-1, with TRBD2 identical over 12 bases. The CDR3 DNA is TGCAGTGCGCCGGGACTAGCGGGCTCATACGAGCAGTACTTC. It translates to CSAPGLAGSYEQYF.